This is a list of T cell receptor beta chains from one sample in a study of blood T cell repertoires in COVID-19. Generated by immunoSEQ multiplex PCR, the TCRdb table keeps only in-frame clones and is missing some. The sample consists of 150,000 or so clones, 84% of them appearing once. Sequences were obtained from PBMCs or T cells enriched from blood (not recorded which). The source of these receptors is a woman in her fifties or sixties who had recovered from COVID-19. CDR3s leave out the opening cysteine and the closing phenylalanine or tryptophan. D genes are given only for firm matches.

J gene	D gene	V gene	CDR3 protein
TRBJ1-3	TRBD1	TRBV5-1	ASSLEGQSSGNTIY
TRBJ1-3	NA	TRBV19	ASSIERVPLSGNTIY
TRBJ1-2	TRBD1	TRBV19	ASYAGGDYYGYT
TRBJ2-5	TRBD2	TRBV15	ATSPRTSRETQY
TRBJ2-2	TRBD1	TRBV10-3	AIRTGTGDTGELF
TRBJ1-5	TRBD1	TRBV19	ASSKEQGAQPQH
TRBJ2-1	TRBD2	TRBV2	ASDMSGGAGEQF
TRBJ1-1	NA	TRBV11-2	ASSFGTHEAF
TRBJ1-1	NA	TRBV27	ASRSRTWSTEAF
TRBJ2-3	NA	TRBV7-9	ASSLGAERTDTQY
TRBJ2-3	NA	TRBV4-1	ASSQGTTEDTQY